The clone carrying this T cell receptor beta chain was recorded a few times. Its antigen is undetermined. This sample is part of a study of identifying expanded T cells in peripheral blood. Overall study results and limits: Over approximately two and four weeks, about 15 and 19 clones changed, versus approximately 1.2 between replicates.

Only in-frame clones appear in the TCRdb table, and some are missing; sequencing was by immunoSEQ multiplex PCR. The data show about 86,000 clones, approximately 86% seen once. Healthy donors had no documented immune events, such as infections, while sampled. This clonotype was sampled from a person between 18 and 75 years old in good health. The sequenced sample consisted of blood.

CDR3 in DNA: TGTGCCAGCTCACCGTCGGACACGGTGGGCGAGCAGTACTTC. It is translated as CASSPSDTVGEQYF. The gene calls are TRBV18 and TRBJ2-7; possible D gene TRBD1, 5 bases. The germline CDR1 and CDR2 sequences are KGHSH and LQKENI. This CDR3 is built from 14 residues. V gave up 3 bases and J gave up 6 bases, with 15 bases separating them. Supplemented by reference TRBV18 and TRBJ2-7, the full variable domain reads NAGVMQNPRHLVRRRGQEARLRCSPMKGHSHVYWYRQLPEEGLKFMVYLQKENIIDESGMPKERFSAEFPKEGPSILRIQQVVRGDSAAYFCASSPSDTVGEQYFGPGTRLTVT.